The subject of this entry is one TCR beta chain. At one of its ends the junction is not consistent with the germline gene, which may arise from a read error. In germline, CDR1 is SSHAT, CDR2 FNYEAQ (reference sequence). The CDR3 loop spans 15 amino acids. The sample comes from a study of patients and donors after allogeneic stem cell transplantation. TCRdb re-called the RT-PCR reads with MiXCR, one entry per CDR3 protein. This repertoire shows around 150,000 distinct CDR3 sequences, 30% found once; its top ten account for around 3%. The gene calls are TRBV7-7 and TRBJ2-1; 7 bases map to TRBD2. This receptor was taken from a human donor who was either an allogeneic HSCT recipient or a stem cell or donor lymphocyte infusion donor (not recorded which). It is not recorded whose cells these are; they may come from a transplant donor. The sequencing input was blood, either unsorted or a sorted T cell fraction (not recorded which). The CDR3 sequence: CASSLTSNGGNEQFF. CDR3 nucleotide sequence: TGTGCTAGCAGCTTGACTAGCAATGGTGGCAATGAGCAGTTCTTC.